Detailed here is one TCR beta chain. CDR3 length: 17 amino acids. V was pared by 5 bases and J by 0 bases, with 19 bases between. Germline CDR1 reads MNHEY; CDR2 reads SMNVEV (reference sequence). This entry comes from a study of blood T cell repertoires in COVID-19. Study-wide background: T cells, B-cell-depleted T cells, or PBMCs provided the cDNA or gDNA that served as material.

Original handling: Cell counts per sample came from amplifying reference gene primers. Sequencing used immunoSEQ multiplex PCR; TCRdb keeps in-frame clones, though not all of them. D and trimming were read from the DNA, whereas the V and J calls and clone size are those reported in that table. The table shows about 130,000 clones, with just under 85% occurring only once. Living in about two dozen US areas, the participants were between roughly 18 and 89 years of age. J is TRBJ1-1 and V is TRBV27; a weak D match, TRBD1 (5 bases). The material sequenced was PBMCs or T cells enriched from blood (not recorded which). The sequence came from a man aged 45-60 years who had recovered from COVID-19. CDR3 DNA: TGTGCCAGCAGTGGGGCGGGGCCGGGGCGGTTGAACACTGAAGCTTTCTTT. Amino acid sequence: CASSGAGPGRLNTEAFF.